A selection of T cell receptor beta chains follows, all from one sample in a study of long-term antiretroviral therapy in people with HIV. TCRdb's copy holds only in-frame clones and misses some; the assay was immunoSEQ multiplex PCR. The profile shows around 34,000 clones, 65% to 80% of them singletons. The starting material was unsorted PBMCs, obtained 3 years after starting antiretroviral therapy. These receptors all stem from a man aged 50-59 years with HIV. Both conserved end residues are part of each CDR3. The D gene is left open where the match is weak. Size tells how often a clone was seen (once, few, many) or the class of an expanded clone, and some rows leave it out.

TRBJ2-7,TRBV5-5,16,NA,NA,CASSFSIGSGANEQYF,TGTGCCAGCAGCTTTTCGATTGGGTCAGGGGCTAACGAGCAGTACTTC
TRBJ2-7,TRBV15,16,NA,few,CATSRAIRDGTYEQYF,TGTGCCACCAGCAGAGCTATCCGGGACGGGACCTACGAGCAGTACTTC
TRBJ2-7,TRBV28,15,NA,NA,CASSVGGASSYEQYF,TGTGCCAGCAGTGTAGGTGGAGCGAGCAGTTACGAGCAGTACTTC
TRBJ2-7,TRBV27,15,NA,NA,CASSLERGGTYEQYF,TGTGCCAGCAGTTTAGAGAGGGGGGGCACCTACGAGCAGTACTTC
TRBJ2-7,TRBV2,16,TRBD2,few,CASSEAASGNGYEQYF,TGTGCCAGCAGTGAAGCGGCTAGCGGAAACGGCTACGAGCAGTACTTC
TRBJ2-1,TRBV7-9,14,TRBD2,NA,CASSLTSGYNEQFF,TGTGCCAGCAGCTTGACTAGCGGTTACAATGAGCAGTTCTTC
TRBJ1-1,TRBV18,13,NA,NA,CASSDSSNTEAFF,TGTGCCAGCTCCGACAGTTCGAACACTGAAGCTTTCTTT
TRBJ2-3,TRBV11-2,12,NA,NA,CASSTRTDTQYF,TGTGCCAGCAGCACTAGAACAGATACGCAGTATTTT
TRBJ2-7,TRBV10-1,11,NA,few,CASSEQGKQYF,TGCGCCAGCAGTGAACAGGGCAAGCAGTACTTC
TRBJ2-6,TRBV5-4,15,NA,NA,CASRPGVSGANVLTF,TGTGCCAGCAGACCAGGGGTCTCTGGGGCCAACGTCCTGACTTTC
TRBJ2-1,TRBV2,15,TRBD2,NA,CASRATSVPYNEQFF,TGTGCCAGCAGGGCGACTAGCGTACCCTACAATGAGCAGTTCTTC
TRBJ2-5,TRBV10-3,16,NA,NA,CAISEPRAGMWETQYF,TGTGCCATCAGTGAGCCAAGAGCAGGGATGTGGGAGACCCAGTACTTC
TRBJ2-7,TRBV21-1,15,NA,NA,CASSNSSGSTYEQYF,TGTGCCAGCAGCAACTCTAGCGGGAGTACCTACGAGCAGTACTTC
TRBJ2-1,TRBV7-2,12,NA,few,CASSLARVGQFF,TGTGCCAGCAGCTTAGCCAGGGTGGGGCAGTTCTTC
TRBJ1-1,TRBV7-9,16,TRBD1,NA,CASSLAGAGGNTEAFF,TGTGCCAGCAGCTTAGCGGGGGCAGGGGGGAACACTGAAGCTTTCTTT
TRBJ2-5,TRBV5-4,13,NA,NA,CASSLWGGETQYF,TGTGCCAGCAGCTTATGGGGAGGCGAGACCCAGTACTTC
TRBJ1-3,TRBV9,14,NA,few,CASSYRISGNTIYF,TGTGCCAGCAGCTACAGAATTTCTGGAAACACCATATATTTT
TRBJ2-1,TRBV9,16,NA,few,CASSVAGSSSYNEQFF,TGTGCCAGCAGCGTAGCCGGCAGTTCCTCCTACAATGAGCAGTTCTTC
TRBJ1-6,TRBV7-8,16,NA,NA,CASSSSGDGYNSPLHF,TGTGCCAGCAGCTCGTCAGGGGATGGTTATAATTCACCCCTCCACTTT
TRBJ2-6,TRBV9,15,NA,NA,CASSVGGSGANVLTF,TGTGCCAGCAGCGTAGGGGGTTCTGGGGCCAACGTCCTGACTTTC
TRBJ2-4,TRBV7-9,14,NA,NA,CASSSPTGPYIQYF,TGTGCCAGCAGCTCCCCAACCGGACCGTATATTCAGTACTTC
TRBJ1-3,TRBV7-6,16,TRBD1,NA,CASSHGQVLSGNTIYF,TGTGCCAGCAGCCACGGACAGGTCCTCTCTGGAAACACCATATATTTT
TRBJ2-5,TRBV2,14,TRBD1,NA,CASRDRTGVETQYF,TGTGCCAGCAGAGACAGGACAGGGGTGGAGACCCAGTACTTC
TRBJ1-1,TRBV5-4,12,NA,NA,CASSLEGTEAFF,TGTGCCAGCAGCTTAGAGGGGACTGAAGCTTTCTTT
TRBJ1-1,TRBV7-2,13,NA,NA,CASSSRRVSEAFF,TGTGCCAGCAGCTCCCGACGTGTCAGCGAAGCTTTCTTT
TRBJ2-5,TRBV28,15,NA,NA,CASSLRSWDQETQYF,TGTGCCAGCAGCTTGCGTTCCTGGGACCAAGAGACCCAGTACTTC
TRBJ2-7,TRBV4-3,15,TRBD2,few,CASSHIAGGPYEQYF,TGCGCCAGCAGCCATATAGCGGGAGGGCCCTACGAGCAGTACTTC
TRBJ1-5,TRBV2,12,TRBD1,NA,CASGDRSQPQHF,TGTGCCAGCGGGGACAGATCTCAGCCCCAGCATTTT